A selection of T cell receptor beta chains follows, all from one sample in a study of blood T cell repertoires in COVID-19. Here immunoSEQ multiplex PCR was the method, and the copy in TCRdb shows in-frame clones only, minus some. The sample includes roughly 200,000 clones, roughly 88% of them seen just once. Sequenced: peripheral blood. The receptor source for this set is a woman aged 30 to 39 with acute or convalescent COVID-19. Both conserved end residues are part of each CDR3. The order of the fields is clone size, D gene, V gene, J gene, CDR3 DNA, CDR3 protein. The D gene is left open where the match is weak. Not every row has a clone size; where given, it reads once, few, many or a size class.

clone_size: NA; d_call: TRBD1; v_call: TRBV30; j_call: TRBJ1-4; cdr3_nt: TGTGCCTGGGACAGGGGGCCCGAAGAAAAACTGTTTTTT; cdr3_aa: CAWDRGPEEKLFF
clone_size: NA; d_call: TRBD2; v_call: TRBV29-1; j_call: TRBJ2-1; cdr3_nt: TGCAGCGTTGACCTAGCGGGACCCTACAATGAGCAGTTCTTC; cdr3_aa: CSVDLAGPYNEQFF
clone_size: NA; d_call: TRBD2; v_call: TRBV19; j_call: TRBJ2-5; cdr3_nt: TGTGCCAGTAGTTTCCAGAGCGGGAGATCAGAGACCCAGTACTTC; cdr3_aa: CASSFQSGRSETQYF
clone_size: NA; d_call: NA; v_call: TRBV6-5; j_call: TRBJ2-6; cdr3_nt: TGTGCCAGCAGCCCGATAGTAAGAGGGGCCAACGTCCTGACTTTC; cdr3_aa: CASSPIVRGANVLTF
clone_size: once; d_call: TRBD2; v_call: TRBV9; j_call: TRBJ2-7; cdr3_nt: TGTGCCAGCAGCGTAGAGACTAGCTCCGAGCAGTACTTC; cdr3_aa: CASSVETSSEQYF
clone_size: NA; d_call: TRBD2; v_call: TRBV4-2; j_call: TRBJ2-7; cdr3_nt: TGTGCCAGCAGCCAAGGGACCACCGGGACTAGCGGCTACGAGCAGTACTTC; cdr3_aa: CASSQGTTGTSGYEQYF
clone_size: once; d_call: NA; v_call: TRBV5-1; j_call: TRBJ2-5; cdr3_nt: TGCGCCAGCAGCTTGGACAGAGAGACCCAGTACTTC; cdr3_aa: CASSLDRETQYF
clone_size: NA; d_call: NA; v_call: TRBV28; j_call: TRBJ2-7; cdr3_nt: TGTGCCAGCAGTCTCGCAGGGGTTCGGGAGCAGTACTTC; cdr3_aa: CASSLAGVREQYF
clone_size: once; d_call: TRBD2; v_call: TRBV19; j_call: TRBJ2-5; cdr3_nt: TGTGCCAGTAGTGATAGCGGGAGAGAGACCCAGTACTTC; cdr3_aa: CASSDSGRETQYF
clone_size: NA; d_call: TRBD1; v_call: TRBV28; j_call: TRBJ2-1; cdr3_nt: TGTGCCAGCAGCCTACCGGGACAGGGAGAAAATGAGCAGTTCTTC; cdr3_aa: CASSLPGQGENEQFF